Following are 24 T cell receptor beta chains from one sample sequenced in a study of OX40 agonist ivuxolimab in advanced cancers. Repertoires were generated with immunoSEQ multiplex PCR, while TCRdb's copy carries only in-frame clones and drops some. The repertoire has tens of thousands of clones, 70% to 90% of them found once; the top ten carry 9% to 15%. The sample was CD4+ or CD8+ T cells sorted from blood, taken in a trial of the OX40 agonist ivuxolimab. These receptors came from an adult with an advanced solid tumor such as melanoma, head and neck, liver or kidney cancer.

This rearrangement joins TRBV11-2 to TRBJ2-1, with 8 bases identical to TRBD1. Trimming took 3 bases from V and 4 from J; bases not matched to a gene: 2. The CDR3 sequence is 14 residues long. The V gene's germline CDR1 is SGHAT and CDR2 FQNNGV. The CDR3 DNA is TGTGCCAGCAGCTTTGGGACAGGATACAATGAGCAGTTCTTC. Translated: CASSFGTGYNEQFF.

The rearrangement links TRBV10-2 to TRBJ2-1; tentatively, D is TRBD2 (5 bases). V was clipped by 3 bases and J by 8 bases, with 20 bases between them. CDR1 and CDR2 (germline): WSHSY, SAAADI. The CDR3 loop spans 16 amino acids. The CDR3 loop reads CASSDHDYPHWDEQFF. The CDR3 nucleotides are TGCGCCAGCAGTGATCACGACTATCCTCATTGGGATGAGCAGTTCTTC.

This sequence joins TRBV28 and TRBJ2-2; D gene uncertain. Germline CDR1 reads MDHEN; CDR2 reads SYDVKM. The V end lost 8 bases, the J end lost 2 bases, and 12 bases lay between the germline ends. The length of the CDR3 is 14 residues. This CDR3 reads CASLTHGNTGELFF. DNA of the CDR3: TGTGCCAGCTTGACACACGGAAACACCGGGGAGCTGTTTTTT.

V is TRBV30 and J is TRBJ2-7; no clear D gene. This CDR3 comprises 10 residues. Germline assignment: CDR1 GTSNPN and CDR2 SVGIG (reference sequence). V dropped 2 bases and J dropped 9 bases, with 8 bases sitting between them. The CDR3 reads CAWSRPPQYF. CDR3 coding DNA: TGTGCCTGGAGTCGGCCACCGCAGTACTTC.

The chain joins TRBV9 to TRBJ2-3, with D possibly called TRBD1 or TRBD2 (5 bases each). The CDR3 totals 17 residues. V was cut by 4 bases and J by 2 bases, with 20 bases left in between. The germline gives CDR1 SGDLS, CDR2 YYNGEE. The CDR3 DNA is TGTGCCAGCAGCTCCAATCCTGGGGGAGATATCACAGATACGCAGTATTTT. It translates to CASSSNPGGDITDTQYF.

The chain couples TRBV4-1 to TRBJ2-1, with a possible D match to TRBD2 (5 bases). Germline lookup yields CDR1 MGHRA and CDR2 YSYEKL. CDR3 length equals 18 residues. Between the trimmed V and J ends, which lost 4 bases and 0 bases, there was a span of 19 bases. This CDR3 reads CASSLYSLAGSSYNEQFF. CDR3 nucleotide sequence: TGCGCCAGCAGCCTATACAGCCTAGCTGGGAGCTCCTACAATGAGCAGTTCTTC.

The rearrangement links TRBV27 to TRBJ1-1; D call uncertain. The V and J ends lost 8 bases and 5 bases respectively, with 6 bases between them. The CDR3 has 10 amino acids. The germline V gene encodes CDR1 MNHEY and CDR2 SMNVEV (reference sequence). CDR3 in DNA: TGTGCCAGCGGGAGGACTGAAGCTTTCTTT. Its protein is CASGRTEAFF.

The table lists this clone with a count of one. The CDR3, as DNA: TGTGCCAGCAGCTTCGGCATAGCGGGAGGGTTCGCCAAAAACATTCAGTACTTC. Translated: CASSFGIAGGFAKNIQYF. This rearrangement joins TRBV7-2 to TRBJ2-4; 11 bases align to TRBD2. The CDR3 covers 18 residues. Germline CDR1 reads SGHTA; CDR2 reads FQGNSA. Losses at the gene ends were 3 bases for V and 1 base for J; bases not matched to a gene: 8.

This sequence joins TRBV6-1 and TRBJ1-6, with unresolved D. The ends were cut back, 8 bases at V and 5 bases at J, with 10 bases in the middle. The CDR3 contains 13 residues. Germline V CDR1 and CDR2: MNHNS, SASEGT. CDR3 loop: CASEEQNNSPLHF. As DNA, the CDR3 is TGTGCCAGCGAAGAACAGAATAATTCACCCCTCCACTTT.

By frequency in the sample, this clone is medium-sized. The chain couples TRBV4-1 to TRBJ1-5, with TRBD1 matching over 8 bases. The CDR3 runs to 15 residues. The V gene's germline CDR1 is MGHRA and CDR2 YSYEKL. The ends lost 4 bases at V and 6 bases at J; junction bases unmatched: 8. CDR3 bases: TGCGCCAGCAGCCTTCGACAGGGGCCCACTCAGCCCCAGCATTTT. This encodes CASSLRQGPTQPQHF.

The chain combines TRBV28 with TRBJ2-2, with D perhaps assigned TRBD1 or TRBD2 (6 bases each). CDR1 and CDR2 from the germline V gene are MDHEN and SYDVKM. Trimming removed 6 bases at V and 6 bases at J, with 23 bases between. The CDR3 is 17 residues long. The CDR3 nucleotides read TGTGCCAGCAGACTTCTAGGGGGGCGGGAAGGAGCCGGGGAGCTGTTTTTT. Amino acids: CASRLLGGREGAGELFF.

The chain links TRBV30 to TRBJ2-1, with 8 bases matching TRBD2. With V trimmed by 4 bases and J by 2 bases, 4 bases remained unmatched. Per the germline V gene, CDR1 is GTSNPN and CDR2 is SVGIG (reference sequence). The CDR3 extends over 14 amino acids. The DNA of the CDR3 is TGTGCCTGGACGCTAGCGGGTGCCTACAATGAGCAGTTCTTC. Its translation is CAWTLAGAYNEQFF. Full variable domain (remainder filled in from reference TRBV30 and TRBJ2-1): SQTIHQWPATLVQPVGSPLSLECTVEGTSNPNLYWYRQAAGRGLQLLFYSVGIGQISSEVPQNLSASRPQDRQFILSSKKLLLSDSGFYLCAWTLAGAYNEQFFGPGTRLTVL.

The chain recombines TRBV7-9 with TRBJ2-6, with D possibly being TRBD1 (6 bases). From germline, CDR1 is SEHNR and CDR2 FQNEAQ (reference sequence). V was trimmed by 5 bases and J by 0 bases, leaving 14 bases between them. The CDR3 is 17 amino acids. CDR3 nucleotides: TGTGCCAGCAGCCTCGGGACACCCGGCTCTGGGGCCAACGTCCTGACTTTC. Its protein product is CASSLGTPGSGANVLTF.

J is TRBJ2-7 and V is TRBV28; no reliable D call. Per germline, CDR1 MDHEN and CDR2 SYDVKM. The CDR3 spans 15 residues. The V end lost 1 base, the J end lost 0 bases, and 10 bases lay between the germline ends. This CDR3 reads CASSLSPYASYEQYF. The DNA for the CDR3 is TGTGCCAGCAGTTTATCGCCCTATGCCTCCTACGAGCAGTACTTC.

This chain links TRBV6-1 with TRBJ1-2; D is unclear. The germline gives CDR1 MNHNS, CDR2 SASEGT. V gave up 3 bases and J gave up 4 bases, with 12 bases separating them. The CDR3 has 14 amino acids. CDR3 in amino acids: CASSDLEQFYGYTF. The CDR3 DNA is TGTGCCAGCAGTGATCTAGAGCAGTTCTATGGCTACACCTTC.

This chain joins TRBV6-1 and TRBJ2-2; maybe TRBD2 (6 bases). CDR3 length: 14 residues. Trimming left V 3 bases short and J 4 bases short, with 9 bases between. CDR1 and CDR2 (germline): MNHNS, SASEGT. In DNA form, the CDR3 reads TGTGCCAGCAGTGAGATAGCGGTCACCGGGGAGCTGTTTTTT. Amino acids: CASSEIAVTGELFF.

The CDR3 sequence: CASSGGGGYTF. For the CDR3, the DNA is TGCGCCAGCAGCGGGGGCGGGGGCTACACCTTC. The rearrangement joins TRBV5-1 to TRBJ1-2; TRBD1 might be the D (6 bases). The CDR3 loop spans 11 amino acids. Trimming pared 4 bases from V and 8 bases from J, leaving 9 bases between. Germline CDR1 and CDR2: SGHRS and YFSETQ.

This chain connects TRBV6-1 to TRBJ2-3; D is perhaps TRBD2 (6 bases). V shed 8 bases and J shed 0 bases, with 12 bases lying between them. The CDR3 sequence is 14 residues long. The germline V gene encodes CDR1 MNHNS and CDR2 SASEGT. The CDR3 loop reads CASAGRTSTDTQYF. CDR3 in DNA: TGTGCCAGCGCTGGGAGGACTAGCACAGATACGCAGTATTTT.

The J gene is TRBJ1-5, the V gene TRBV5-1; D gene uncertain. This CDR3 is 15 amino acids long. The germline V and J ends were trimmed by 2 bases and 3 bases, with 12 bases remaining between them. CDR1 and CDR2 (germline): SGHRS, YFSETQ. The CDR3 nucleotides are TGCGCCAGCAGCTTCGGCCCGTTCGACAATCAGCCCCAGCATTTT. It encodes CASSFGPFDNQPQHF.

By its share, this clone is medium-sized. The sample holds other DNA sequences that translate to the same CDR3. The gene calls are TRBV6-6 and TRBJ2-1; the D is unclear. The CDR3 has 12 amino acids. Trimming left V 4 bases short and J 4 bases short, with 5 bases between. Germline loops: CDR1 MNHNY, CDR2 SVGAGI (reference sequence). The CDR3 spells CASSLPYNEQFF. The DNA for the CDR3 is TGTGCCAGCAGTTTGCCTTACAATGAGCAGTTCTTC.

This chain uses TRBV30 with TRBJ1-2; the D is unclear. The V and J ends lost 6 bases and 4 bases respectively, with 18 bases between them. Germline CDR1 GTSNPN, CDR2 SVGIG (reference sequence). This CDR3 is built from 14 residues. The CDR3 DNA is TGTGCCTGCGGCCAACTCCAGCGGGGCTATGGCTACACCTTC. Amino acid sequence: CACGQLQRGYGYTF.

The V call is TRBV11-1, the J call TRBJ2-5; perhaps TRBD1 as D (6 bases). Germline loops: CDR1 SGHAT, CDR2 FQDESV (reference sequence). Trimming removed 5 bases from V and 3 bases from J, with 13 bases in between. This CDR3 is 14 amino acids long. CDR3 sequence (DNA): TGTGCCAGCAGCCGCTCCGGACAGAAAGAGACCCAGTACTTC. It codes for CASSRSGQKETQYF.

This rearrangement joins TRBV5-5 to TRBJ1-1; D remains unclear. Per germline, CDR1 SGHKS and CDR2 YYEKEE (reference sequence). Deletions cut 2 bases from V and 5 bases from J, with 16 bases between. The CDR3 loop spans 15 amino acids. CDR3 amino acids: CASSFWVTSGTEAFF. The CDR3 DNA reads as TGTGCCAGCAGCTTTTGGGTCACAAGTGGGACTGAAGCTTTCTTT.

J is TRBJ2-6 and V is TRBV10-3, with TRBD1 identical over 7 bases. The CDR3 sequence is 18 residues long. Germline V gene sequence: CDR1 ENHRY, CDR2 SYGVKD. V lost 3 bases to trimming and J lost 0 bases; unmatched junction nucleotides: 8. The CDR3 coding sequence is TGTGCCATCAGTGACCTCGGGACAGCCCTCTCTGGGGCCAACGTCCTGACTTTC. This translates into CAISDLGTALSGANVLTF.